A single sample is the source of the 4 T cell receptor beta chains below, sequenced in a study of response to subunit inactivated influenza vaccine (dated by TCRdb to 2016 to 2019). Libraries were prepared through RT-PCR. Sequencing was performed on an Illumina HiSeq 2500. The public reads were run again by TCRdb, first through fastp at Q25 and then through MiXCR, and only productive beta chains were kept. CDR3 protein duplicates are merged, each entry listing the most common genes and DNA. Present in this sample are about 540,000 distinct CDR3 sequences, around 25% of which were seen just once. Clones ranked in the top ten supply 2.8% of the sample. The sample was also linked to a second study, of T cells expressing NK-cell markers. Drawing on the second study: TCR beta cDNA libraries were made by 5'RACE template switching that added a universal primer site and unique molecular identifiers.

The sequencing here drew on CD4+ T cells sorted from PBMCs, taken about 12 days after vaccination. These receptors came from a man aged 45 to 65 who received an inactivated influenza vaccine. Donor details come from another sample of the same person, matched by shared clones.

The sample holds many counts of this clonotype. CDR3 in DNA: TGTGCCACCAGTGGCTCCGGGACAGGGTCGTACAATGAGCAGTTCTTC. It encodes CATSGSGTGSYNEQFF. The chain employs TRBV24-1 and TRBJ2-1; 9 nucleotides line up with TRBD1. The J segment lost 4 bases and the V segment lost 5 bases, leaving 8 bases of the junction unmatched. The CDR3 extends over 16 amino acids. Germline V lookup: CDR1 KGHDR, CDR2 SFDVKD.

The table lists this clonotype with a few counts. The chain employs TRBV5-1 and TRBJ2-3; no clear D gene. The length of the CDR3 is 14 residues. Per germline, CDR1 SGHRS and CDR2 YFSETQ. V lost 2 bases, J lost 6 bases, and 13 bases lay in between. The DNA of the CDR3 is TGCGCCAGCAGCTTCGGACGTCTCGACGATACGCAGTATTTT. Protein sequence: CASSFGRLDDTQYF.

The gene calls are TRBV7-2 and TRBJ1-5, with D uncertain. V gave up 3 bases and J gave up 2 bases, with 5 bases separating them. The CDR3 length is 13 residues. Germline V CDR1 and CDR2: SGHTA, FQGNSA. DNA of the CDR3: TGTGCCAGCAGCTTGTTTCGCAATCAGCCCCAGCATTTT. It translates to CASSLFRNQPQHF.

The table lists this clonotype with many counts. This sequence joins TRBV12-3 or TRBV12-4 and TRBJ1-2; 7 bases map to TRBD1. V dropped 4 bases and J dropped 5; count of bases not matched to a gene: 4. The CDR3 is made up of 13 amino acids. CDR3 sequence (DNA): TGTGCCAGCAGTTACAGGGGAGGTTATGGCTACACCTTC. Protein product: CASSYRGGYGYTF.